One and the same sample provided the 19 T cell receptor beta chains below, sequenced in a study of blood T cell repertoires in COVID-19. The data were produced by immunoSEQ multiplex PCR, yet TCRdb's version contains in-frame clones alone and is incomplete. The table has 190,000 or so clones, about 81% seen once. Material: peripheral blood. The receptors were sampled from a woman of 80 years or more with COVID-19, enrolled during active disease.

This chain uses TRBV5-4 with TRBJ2-3, with D unclear. V lost 4 bases to trimming and J lost 2 bases, with 14 bases between them. The CDR3 consists of 15 residues. From germline, CDR1 is SGHNT and CDR2 YYREEE (reference sequence). Written as DNA, the CDR3 is TGTGCCAGCAGCGTGACTTCTAGTGCCACAGATACGCAGTATTTT. It translates to CASSVTSSATDTQYF.

The chain links TRBV5-4 to TRBJ1-5, with 10 bases that match TRBD1. The V segment lost 4 bases and the J segment 6 bases; nucleotides outside the gene matches: 13. CDR3 length: 17 amino acids. Germline loops: CDR1 SGHNT, CDR2 YYREEE (reference sequence). The CDR3 sequence: CASSLTQDRGGSQPQHF. Written as DNA, the CDR3 is TGTGCCAGCAGCCTCACGCAGGACAGGGGGGGTAGTCAGCCCCAGCATTTT.

This chain joins TRBV6-5 and TRBJ1-5, with D uncertain. The V and J ends lost 5 bases and 10 bases respectively, with 18 bases between them. Germline V gene sequence: CDR1 MNHEY, CDR2 SVGAGI. The CDR3 is 14 amino acids. CDR3 bases: TGTGCCAGCAGTAATATCGGGATCTGGGAACCCCAGCATTTT. Protein product: CASSNIGIWEPQHF.

The chain is built from TRBV24-1 and TRBJ1-4; D perhaps matches TRBD1 (6 bases). Trimming left V 4 bases short and J 3 bases short, with 11 bases between. This CDR3 region has 15 residues. The germline CDR1 and CDR2 sequences are KGHDR and SFDVKD. The CDR3 sequence is CATSDGTGPNEKLFF. Written as DNA, the CDR3 is TGTGCCACCAGTGACGGTACAGGGCCTAATGAAAAACTGTTTTTT.

Judged by abundance, this clone is large. The chain couples TRBV29-1 to TRBJ1-3, with 8 bases identical to TRBD1. Germline V gene lookup returns CDR1 SQVTM and CDR2 ANQGSEA. The CDR3 runs 13 residues. Trimming removed 2 bases from V and 4 bases from J; junction bases left unmatched: 1. CDR3 sequence: CSVEQGAGNTIYF. As DNA, the CDR3 is TGCAGCGTTGAACAGGGGGCAGGAAACACCATATATTTT.

The genes are TRBV12-3 or TRBV12-4 and TRBJ1-1; D gene uncertain. V lost 2 bases, J lost 1 base, and 5 bases lay in between. The length of the CDR3 is 13 residues. The CDR3 DNA follows: TGTGCCAGCAGTTTATCATGGAACACTGAAGCTTTCTTT. Its protein product is CASSLSWNTEAFF.

Note on this clone: One end of the junction is discordant with germline, which a read error may explain. This chain uses TRBV3-1 (or the pseudogene TRBV3-2) with TRBJ2-3, with D maybe TRBD2 (6 bases). The germline CDR1 and CDR2 sequences are LGHDT and YNNKEL (reference sequence). The CDR3 is made up of 15 amino acids. CDR3 amino acids: CASSQATGAYHTQYF. In DNA form, the CDR3 reads TGTGCCAGCAGTCAAGCTACGGGAGCTTATCATACGCAGTATTTT.

The V gene is TRBV5-8, the J gene TRBJ1-2; 8 nucleotides agree with TRBD1. This CDR3 has 15 amino acids. In germline, CDR1 is SGHTS, CDR2 YDEGEE. Germline trimming cut 3 bases from V and 1 base from J; bases unmatched to any gene: 5. CDR3 nucleotides: TGTGCCAGCAGCTGGGGGGACAGGATTAACTATGGCTACACCTTC. Its protein is CASSWGDRINYGYTF.

The rearrangement uses TRBV4-2 and TRBJ2-1; 10 positions agree with TRBD2. Germline V CDR1 and CDR2: LGHNA, YNFKEQ. CDR3 length: 18 residues. Trimming cost V 4 bases and J 5 bases; bases outside gene matches: 14. The CDR3 protein is CASSRSTSGTTFNNEQFF. The CDR3 DNA is TGTGCCAGCAGCCGAAGCACTAGCGGGACAACCTTTAACAATGAGCAGTTCTTC.

This sequence joins TRBV4-2 and TRBJ2-2; 12 bases align to TRBD2. J was trimmed by 5 bases and V by 4 bases; bases with no gene match: 5. CDR1 is LGHNA, CDR2 YNFKEQ, per germline. The CDR3 sequence is 16 residues long. The CDR3, as DNA: TGTGCCAGCAGCCCGCTAGCGGGGGGGAGGACCGGGGAGCTGTTTTTT. Protein sequence: CASSPLAGGRTGELFF.

The chain joins TRBV6-5 to TRBJ1-6; unclear D gene. The CDR3 totals 15 residues. CDR1 and CDR2 (germline): MNHEY, SVGAGI. V dropped 8 bases and J dropped 5 bases, with 16 bases sitting between them. CDR3 region: CASRKDPGDNSPLHF. For the CDR3, the DNA is TGTGCCAGCCGGAAGGACCCCGGGGATAATTCACCCCTCCACTTT.

This rearrangement joins TRBV30 to TRBJ2-5; D gene unclear. Looked up from germline, CDR1 is GTSNPN and CDR2 is SVGIG (reference sequence). The CDR3 runs to 12 residues. V lost 2 bases and J lost 3, with 7 bases in between. CDR3 in amino acids: CAWSRQEETQYF. CDR3 DNA sequence: TGTGCCTGGAGTCGACAAGAAGAGACCCAGTACTTC.

This chain uses TRBV28 with TRBJ2-7; D is ambiguous. The CDR3 has 14 residues. From germline, CDR1 is MDHEN and CDR2 SYDVKM. Trimming took 2 bases from V and 1 from J, leaving 9 bases between them. The CDR3: CASSLNPSSYEQYF. CDR3 in DNA: TGTGCCAGCAGTTTAAATCCTAGTTCCTACGAGCAGTACTTC.

In its sample, this clone was seen a few times. This sequence joins TRBV5-1 and TRBJ2-7, with TRBD1 identical over 8 bases. V was clipped by 4 bases and J by 5 bases; unmatched bases: 8. Germline CDR1 is SGHRS and CDR2 is YFSETQ. This CDR3 region has 14 residues. In nucleotides, the CDR3 is TGCGCCAGCAGCCCGACAGGGGAAGGCCACGAGCAGTACTTC. It is translated as CASSPTGEGHEQYF.

This clone appeared many times. The chain joins TRBV3-1 (or the pseudogene TRBV3-2) to TRBJ2-7, with TRBD1 matching over 11 bases. This CDR3 spans 16 amino acids. V lost 4 bases, J lost 7 bases, and 12 bases stayed unmatched. Germline V gene sequence: CDR1 LGHDT, CDR2 YNNKEL (reference sequence). The CDR3 sequence is CASSRVLDRGLKEQYF. The CDR3 nucleotides are TGTGCCAGCAGCCGTGTCCTGGACAGGGGGCTAAAAGAGCAGTACTTC.

This sequence joins TRBV2 and TRBJ2-2; TRBD1 might be the D (5 bases). The CDR3 covers 14 residues. Between the trimmed V and J ends, which lost 5 bases and 8 bases, there was a span of 15 bases. Germline V gene data show CDR1 as SNHLY and CDR2 as FYNNEI. The CDR3 protein is CASSRRPSGGELFF. CDR3 in DNA: TGTGCCAGCAGTCGAAGACCCTCAGGGGGGGAGCTGTTTTTT.

In nucleotides, the CDR3 is TGTGCCAGCAGTTACTCGGGCAGGGGGACGGGTCAGCCCCAGCATTTT. Translating gives CASSYSGRGTGQPQHF. The chain carries TRBV6-6 and TRBJ1-5, with TRBD1 identical over 7 bases. This CDR3 has 16 amino acids. CDR1 is MNHNY and CDR2 is SVGAGI in the germline V gene (reference sequence). V shed 0 bases and J 6 bases; nucleotides not matched to a gene: 8.

V and J are TRBV7-2 and TRBJ2-2; possible D gene TRBD1, 5 bases. Trimming removed 3 bases at V and 10 bases at J, with 12 bases between. The CDR3 extends over 13 amino acids. The germline gives CDR1 SGHTA, CDR2 FQGNSA. The CDR3 region is CASSLASGLELFF. The CDR3 DNA follows: TGTGCCAGCAGCTTGGCCTCAGGGTTGGAGCTGTTTTTT. The full variable domain, rest sourced from reference TRBV7-2 and TRBJ2-2, is GAGVSQSPSNKVTEKGKDVELRCDPISGHTALYWYRQSLGQGLEFLIYFQGNSAPDKSGLPSDRFSAERTGGSVSTLTIQRTQQEDSAVYLCASSLASGLELFFGEGSRLTVL.

This chain uses TRBV7-8 with TRBJ2-1, with a tentative D call TRBD1 (5 bases). Germline CDR1 reads SGHVS; CDR2 reads FQNEAQ. The CDR3 is made up of 16 amino acids. V lost 2 bases to trimming and J lost 1 base, with 12 bases between them. The CDR3 sequence: CASSLREQASYNEQFF. CDR3 coding DNA: TGTGCCAGCAGCTTAAGAGAACAGGCTTCCTACAATGAGCAGTTCTTC.